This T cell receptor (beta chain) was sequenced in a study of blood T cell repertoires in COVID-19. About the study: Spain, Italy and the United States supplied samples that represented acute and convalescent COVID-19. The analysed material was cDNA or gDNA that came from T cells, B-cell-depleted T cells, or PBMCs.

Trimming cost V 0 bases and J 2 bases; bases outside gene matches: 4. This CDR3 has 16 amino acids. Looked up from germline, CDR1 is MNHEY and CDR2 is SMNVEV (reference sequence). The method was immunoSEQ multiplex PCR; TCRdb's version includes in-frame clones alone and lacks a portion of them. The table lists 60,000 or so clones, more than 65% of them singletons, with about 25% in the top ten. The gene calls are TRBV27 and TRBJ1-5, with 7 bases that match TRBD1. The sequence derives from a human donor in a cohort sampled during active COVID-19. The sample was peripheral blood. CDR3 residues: CASSLSQGGGNQPQHF. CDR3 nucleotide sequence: TGTGCCAGCAGTTTATCCCAGGGGGGCGGCAATCAGCCCCAGCATTTT.